The TCR beta chain under discussion was sequenced for a study of immune evolution from preneoplasia to lung adenocarcinoma (TCRdb year 2021). For the wider study: HLA loss of heterozygosity was observed in approximately 6.5%, 16% and 36% of AIS, MIA and ADC lesions, respectively, and was not observed in any AAH lesions. TCR sequencing data were obtained from 51 patients. Whole exome sequencing and methylation data from the same cohort of nodules were integrated with the immune data. Resected precursor lesions (AAH, AIS, MIA) and invasive adenocarcinomas were compared against paired morphologically normal lung tissue. The overall cohort comprised under 70 patients with pulmonary nodules who underwent surgical resection. The sample size depended on which specimens were available, not on a prior power calculation. Immune contexture across lung adenocarcinoma precursors and invasive adenocarcinoma was profiled using immune gene expression, TCR sequencing and multiplex immunofluorescence. The study reported that fewer than 130 samples were used for TCR sequencing. POLYSOLVER was used to infer Class I HLA alleles from exome data, while LOHHLA was used to detect allele-specific HLA loss. General study outcomes and caveats: The findings rested on association rather than direct causation, and larger cohorts with long-term follow-up and longitudinal biopsies were considered necessary. The highest clonality was observed in normal lung, whereas higher T cell density and diversity but lower clonality appeared to be present in later-stage lesions. Because all patients were from Japan and China, applicability to Western populations was uncertain. Normal lung had the highest top T cell clone frequencies, and these frequencies appeared to fall progressively from AAH through AIS, MIA and invasive adenocarcinoma. The highest T cell clonality was observed in KRAS-mutant nodules compared with EGFR-mutant or double wild-type lesions.

CDR1 and CDR2 (SGDLS, YYNGEE) derive from the germline V gene. The CDR3, from cysteine to phenylalanine, totals 14 residues. Only the CDR3 portion is preserved as DNA: 42 bases, with reading frame beginning at the first base. Trimmed from V: 3 bases; trimmed from J: 7 bases; junction bases lacking a gene match: 5. TCR beta CDR3 regions were sequenced from DNA using the immunoSEQ hsTCRbeta Kit. In the source study's methods: TCR sequencing data were analysed with the ImmunoSEQ Analyzer. T cell clonality was defined as 1 minus Pielou's evenness, calculated on productive rearrangements. To measure T cell diversity, the inverse Simpson index was applied to productive templates. T cell density was TCR beta template counts normalized to usable DNA, estimated by amplifying and sequencing housekeeping genes. TCR metrics were compared across histologic stages using two-sided Kruskal-Wallis tests. TCRdb retrieved this table from immuneACCESS and kept in-frame rearrangements only. Not all clones are present; in checked studies, unresolved V genes account for under half, and no reason is known for the remainder. The V and J calls and clone size were taken over from that table, and D and trimming were inferred from the DNA. Present in this sample are tens of thousands of clones, less than 85% of which were seen just once. The ten largest clonotypes hold less than 6% of the sample.

Resection was performed on patients in Japan or China between the mid-2010s and the late 2010s. The histologic diagnosis of each case was independently confirmed on H&E slides by two lung cancer pathologists. Macro-dissection after pathologic assessment enriched premalignant or tumor cells for nucleic acid extraction. FFPE tissue was used for DNA isolation with the AllPrep DNA/RNA FFPE Kit. This clone showed up just once. This clone's antigen is unknown. No per-base quality is available; no much larger clone lies one base away. This clonotype was obtained from a person between 55 and 69 years old with lung adenocarcinoma. The specimen sequenced was FFPE invasive lung adenocarcinoma tissue. Read against the paper, the sample's cell subset or site label means: frankly invasive lung adenocarcinoma (ADC). The chain couples TRBV9 to TRBJ1-5, with TRBD1 matching 9 junction bases. The CDR3 loop reads CASSDGTGSQPQHF. The nucleotides are TGTGCCAGCAGCGACGGGACAGGGTCCCAGCCCCAGCATTTT.